These T cell receptor beta chains were read from a single sample in a study of blood T cells in healthy people across ages. MiXCR was run by TCRdb on the 5' RACE reads, yielding one entry per CDR3 protein. The sample consists of 650,000 to 950,000 distinct CDR3 sequences, more than 40% of them appearing once. The sample consisted of blood. The receptors were gathered from a man aged 55 to 69 in good health. CDR3s include the opening cysteine and the closing phenylalanine or tryptophan. D genes are given only for firm matches. Clone sizes are given selectively: once, few, many, or a class where the clone is expanded.

clone size: few
J gene: TRBJ2-7
D gene: .
V gene: TRBV2
CDR3 protein: CASWGTGSYEQYF
CDR3 DNA: TGTGCCAGTTGGGGCACAGGGTCCTACGAGCAGTACTTC

clone size: .
J gene: TRBJ2-3
D gene: .
V gene: TRBV5-1
CDR3 protein: CASSPGTGPNTQYF
CDR3 DNA: TGCGCCAGCAGCCCCGGGACCGGGCCCAATACGCAGTATTTT

clone size: .
J gene: TRBJ2-2
D gene: .
V gene: TRBV4-3
CDR3 protein: CASSQELIGWAGELFF
CDR3 DNA: TGCGCCAGCAGCCAAGAATTAATAGGTTGGGCCGGGGAGCTGTTTTTT

clone size: .
J gene: TRBJ1-4
D gene: .
V gene: TRBV15
CDR3 protein: CATSRDHPEKLFF
CDR3 DNA: TGTGCCACCAGCAGAGATCATCCGGAAAAACTGTTTTTT

clone size: .
J gene: TRBJ1-5
D gene: TRBD1
V gene: TRBV12-3/TRBV12-4
CDR3 protein: CASSSYGQGNSNQPQHF
CDR3 DNA: TGTGCCAGCAGTTCATACGGACAGGGCAATAGCAATCAGCCCCAGCATTTT

clone size: .
J gene: TRBJ1-2
D gene: .
V gene: TRBV7-2
CDR3 protein: CASSLAGGGQRGYTF
CDR3 DNA: TGTGCCAGCAGCTTAGCGGGCGGGGGCCAGAGGGGCTACACCTTC

clone size: few
J gene: TRBJ2-5
D gene: TRBD2
V gene: TRBV2
CDR3 protein: CASSLAGSLGETQYF
CDR3 DNA: TGTGCCAGCAGTTTAGCGGGATCCCTTGGGGAGACCCAGTACTTC

clone size: few
J gene: TRBJ1-2
D gene: TRBD1
V gene: TRBV6-2/TRBV6-3
CDR3 protein: CASSYSGTGGAYGYTF
CDR3 DNA: TGTGCCAGCAGTTACTCCGGGACAGGGGGCGCCTATGGCTACACCTTC

clone size: .
J gene: TRBJ1-4
D gene: .
V gene: TRBV27
CDR3 protein: CASSSGGVGNEKLFF
CDR3 DNA: TGTGCCAGCAGTTCTGGGGGAGTCGGTAATGAAAAACTGTTTTTT

clone size: few
J gene: TRBJ2-7
D gene: TRBD1
V gene: TRBV6-2/TRBV6-3
CDR3 protein: CASSYTTTGTAVYEQYF
CDR3 DNA: TGTGCCAGCAGTTACACAACAACCGGGACAGCGGTCTACGAGCAGTACTTC

clone size: .
J gene: TRBJ2-7
D gene: .
V gene: TRBV3-1
CDR3 protein: CASSQDQVTYEQYF
CDR3 DNA: TGTGCCAGCAGCCAAGATCAGGTCACCTACGAGCAGTACTTC

clone size: few
J gene: TRBJ2-7
D gene: .
V gene: TRBV27
CDR3 protein: CASSHQPFYEQYF
CDR3 DNA: TGTGCCAGCAGTCATCAGCCTTTCTACGAGCAGTACTTC

clone size: .
J gene: TRBJ2-1
D gene: .
V gene: TRBV11-2
CDR3 protein: CASSLAISSYNEQFF
CDR3 DNA: TGTGCCAGCAGCTTAGCTATAAGCTCCTACAATGAGCAGTTCTTC

clone size: few
J gene: TRBJ2-5
D gene: TRBD1
V gene: TRBV7-2
CDR3 protein: CASSPWTGDRETQYF
CDR3 DNA: TGTGCCAGCAGCCCCTGGACAGGGGACAGGGAGACCCAGTACTTC

clone size: few
J gene: TRBJ1-2
D gene: TRBD1
V gene: TRBV7-2
CDR3 protein: CASSPRTGGVLYYGYTF
CDR3 DNA: TGTGCCAGCAGCCCCCGGACAGGGGGCGTACTTTACTATGGCTACACCTTC

clone size: .
J gene: TRBJ2-1
D gene: TRBD2
V gene: TRBV19
CDR3 protein: CASSIVAGGPNQQFF
CDR3 DNA: TGTGCCAGTAGTATAGTAGCGGGGGGGCCGAATCAGCAGTTCTTC